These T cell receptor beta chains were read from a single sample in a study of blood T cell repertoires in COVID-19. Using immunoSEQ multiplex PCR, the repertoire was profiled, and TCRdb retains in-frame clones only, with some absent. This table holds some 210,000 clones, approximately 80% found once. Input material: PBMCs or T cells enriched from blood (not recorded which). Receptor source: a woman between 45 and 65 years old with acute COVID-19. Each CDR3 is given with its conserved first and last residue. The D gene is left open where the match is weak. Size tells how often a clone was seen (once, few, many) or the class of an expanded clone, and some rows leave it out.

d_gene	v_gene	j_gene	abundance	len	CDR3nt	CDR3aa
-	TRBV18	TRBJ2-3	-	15	TGTGCCAGCTCACCCACAGGGTCCTCGCCAGATACGCAGTATTTT	CASSPTGSSPDTQYF
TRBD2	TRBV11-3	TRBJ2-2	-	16	TGTGCCAGCAGCTCTTGGACTAGCGGGGGGACCGGGGAGCTGTTTTTT	CASSSWTSGGTGELFF
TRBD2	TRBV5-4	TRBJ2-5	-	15	TGTGCCAGCAGCCCGGGGACTAGATGGATGGAGACCCAGTACTTC	CASSPGTRWMETQYF
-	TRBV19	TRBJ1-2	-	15	TGTGCCAGTAGTATAGATCATCAGACAGATCGCGGCTACACCTTC	CASSIDHQTDRGYTF
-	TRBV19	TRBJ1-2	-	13	TGTGCCAGTAGTCAGGGGCGGTCGGAAGGCTACACCTTC	CASSQGRSEGYTF
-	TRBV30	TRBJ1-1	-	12	TGTGCCTGGAGTGTAAGAGGGTATGAAGCTTTCTTT	CAWSVRGYEAFF
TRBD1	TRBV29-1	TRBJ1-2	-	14	TGCAGCGTCCAGGGGCAGGACAGGGGTTATGGCTACACCTTC	CSVQGQDRGYGYTF
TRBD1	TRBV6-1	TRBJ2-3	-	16	TGTGCCAGCAGTGGGCCGACAGGGGGCCGTACAGATACGCAGTATTTT	CASSGPTGGRTDTQYF
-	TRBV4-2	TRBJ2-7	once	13	TGTGCCAGCAGCTCGGGACTTGGCTACGAGCAGTACTTC	CASSSGLGYEQYF
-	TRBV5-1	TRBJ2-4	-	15	TGCGCCAGCAGCCACCTCGCGGTGGTCAAAAACATTCAGTACTTC	CASSHLAVVKNIQYF
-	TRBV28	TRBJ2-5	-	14	TGTGCCAGCAGTAGCAGAGGGCCCCAAGAGACCCAGTACTTC	CASSSRGPQETQYF
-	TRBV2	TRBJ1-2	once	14	TGTGCCAGCAGTGAACCCCCGGTGGACTATGGCTACACCTTC	CASSEPPVDYGYTF
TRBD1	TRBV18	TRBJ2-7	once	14	TGTGCCAGCTCACTAGCCGGGACAGCCTACGAGCAGTACTTC	CASSLAGTAYEQYF
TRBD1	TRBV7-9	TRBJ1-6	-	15	TGTGCCAGCAGCTTGACCGGGACAGGGAACTCACCCCTCCACTTT	CASSLTGTGNSPLHF
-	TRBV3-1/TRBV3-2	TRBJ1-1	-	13	TGTGCCAGCAGCCAGGGGGGGATCACTGAAGCTTTCTTT	CASSQGGITEAFF
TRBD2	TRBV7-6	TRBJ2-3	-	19	TGTGCCAGCAGCTTCGGACTAGCGGGAGAGGGGGGGAGCACAGATACGCAGTATTTT	CASSFGLAGEGGSTDTQYF
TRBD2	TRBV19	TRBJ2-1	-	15	TGTGCCAGTAACCCTCTAGCGGGGGGAAGCAATGAGCAGTTCTTC	CASNPLAGGSNEQFF
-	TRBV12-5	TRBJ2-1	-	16	TGTGCTAGTGGTTTGGTAGGGCAGGGCGCTATGAATGAGCAGTTCTTC	CASGLVGQGAMNEQFF
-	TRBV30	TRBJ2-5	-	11	TGTGCCTGGAGTGTACAGGAGACCCAGTACTTC	CAWSVQETQYF
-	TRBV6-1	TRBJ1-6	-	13	TGTGCCAGCAGTGAAATGGAGAATTCACCCCTCCACTTT	CASSEMENSPLHF
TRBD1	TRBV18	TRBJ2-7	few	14	TGTGCCAGCTCACCAGGGACAGGGGGCTACGAGCAGTACTTC	CASSPGTGGYEQYF
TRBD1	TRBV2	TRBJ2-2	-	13	TGTGCCAGCAGCCGGGACAGGGAGCGGGAGCTGTTTTTT	CASSRDRERELFF
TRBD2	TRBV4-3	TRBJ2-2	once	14	TGCGCCAGCAGCCAAGAACCGGGAGGCGGGGAGCTGTTTTTT	CASSQEPGGGELFF
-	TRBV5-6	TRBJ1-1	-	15	TGTGCCAGCAGCCTAGTTCAGGGCATGAACACTGAAGCTTTCTTT	CASSLVQGMNTEAFF
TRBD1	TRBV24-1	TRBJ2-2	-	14	TGTGCCACCAGTACGACAGGGTTTACCGGGGAGCTGTTTTTT	CATSTTGFTGELFF